Sequencing of this T cell receptor beta chain was carried out in a study of T cells after posttransplantation cyclophosphamide. Findings and limits, study-wide: Later post-transplant blood repertoires were often dominated by donor CD8+ memory clones.

This CDR3 is 13 amino acids long. Trimming left V 3 bases short and J 6 bases short, with 9 bases between. Per germline, CDR1 SGHTA and CDR2 FQGNSA. The protocol was immunoSEQ multiplex PCR, while the TCRdb copy is restricted to in-frame clones and leaves out a portion. There are about 30,000 clones in the sample, none observed a single time. This clone was detected ten times or more. Its antigen is as yet unknown. The material sequenced was PBMCs. The genes are TRBV7-2 and TRBJ1-5, with a weak D call TRBD1 (6 bases). This receptor was obtained from a woman in her 30s in good health and a related stem cell transplant donor. CDR3 coding DNA: TGTGCCAGCAGCTTGACAGGTGGTCAGCCCCAGCATTTT. Amino acids: CASSLTGGQPQHF.